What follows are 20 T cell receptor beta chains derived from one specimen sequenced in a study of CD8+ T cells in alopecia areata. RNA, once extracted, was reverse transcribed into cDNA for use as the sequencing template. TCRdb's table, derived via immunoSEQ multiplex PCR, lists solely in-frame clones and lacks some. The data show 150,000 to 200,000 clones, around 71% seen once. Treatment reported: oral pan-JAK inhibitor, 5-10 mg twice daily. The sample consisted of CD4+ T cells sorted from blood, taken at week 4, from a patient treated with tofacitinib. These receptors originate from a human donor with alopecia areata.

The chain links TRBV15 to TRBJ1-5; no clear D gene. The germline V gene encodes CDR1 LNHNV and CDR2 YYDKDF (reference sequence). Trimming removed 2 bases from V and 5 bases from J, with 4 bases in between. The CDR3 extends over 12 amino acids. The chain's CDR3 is CATSRQDQPQHF. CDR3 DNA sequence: TGTGCCACCAGCAGACAAGATCAGCCCCAGCATTTT. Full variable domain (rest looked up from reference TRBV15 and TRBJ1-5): DAMVIQNPRYQVTQFGKPVTLSCSQTLNHNVMYWYQQKSSQAPKLLFHYYDKDFNNEADTPDNFQSRRPNTSFCFLDIRSPGLGDTAMYLCATSRQDQPQHFGDGTRLSIL.

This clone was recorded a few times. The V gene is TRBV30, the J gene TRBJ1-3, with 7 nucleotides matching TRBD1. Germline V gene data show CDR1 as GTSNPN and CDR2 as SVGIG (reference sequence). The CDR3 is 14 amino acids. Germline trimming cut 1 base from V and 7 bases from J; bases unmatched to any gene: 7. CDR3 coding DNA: TGTGCCTGGAGTGAGGGGACAGTCCTGAACACCATATATTTT. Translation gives CAWSEGTVLNTIYF.

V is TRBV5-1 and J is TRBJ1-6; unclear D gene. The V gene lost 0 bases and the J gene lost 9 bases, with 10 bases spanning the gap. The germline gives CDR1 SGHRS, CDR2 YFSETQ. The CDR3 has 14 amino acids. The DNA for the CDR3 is TGCGCCAGCAGCTTGGATTCAGGCCTTTCACCCCTCCACTTT. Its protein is CASSLDSGLSPLHF.

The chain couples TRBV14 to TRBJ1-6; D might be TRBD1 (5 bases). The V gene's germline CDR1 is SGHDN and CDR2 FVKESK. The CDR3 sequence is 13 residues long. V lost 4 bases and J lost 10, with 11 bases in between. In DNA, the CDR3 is TGTGCCAGCAGCCCCCAGGGAGGATCACCCCTCCACTTT. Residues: CASSPQGGSPLHF.

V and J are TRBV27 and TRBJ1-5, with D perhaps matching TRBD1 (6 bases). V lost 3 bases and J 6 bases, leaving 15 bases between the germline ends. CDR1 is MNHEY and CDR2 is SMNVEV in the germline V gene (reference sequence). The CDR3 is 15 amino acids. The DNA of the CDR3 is TGTGCCAGCAGTTTTGGGGGGCGGTTTAGTCAGCCCCAGCATTTT. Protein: CASSFGGRFSQPQHF.

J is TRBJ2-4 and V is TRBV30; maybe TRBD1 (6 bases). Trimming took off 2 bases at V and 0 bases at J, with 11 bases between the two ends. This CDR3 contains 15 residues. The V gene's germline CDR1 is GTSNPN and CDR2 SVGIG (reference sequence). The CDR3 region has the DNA TGTGCCTGGAGTTCAGGACAGCTAGCCAAAAACATTCAGTACTTC. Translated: CAWSSGQLAKNIQYF.

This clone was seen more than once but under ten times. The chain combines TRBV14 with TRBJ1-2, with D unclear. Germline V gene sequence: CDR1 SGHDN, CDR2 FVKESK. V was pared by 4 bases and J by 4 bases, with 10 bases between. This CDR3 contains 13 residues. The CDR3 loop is CASSRAGSYGYTF. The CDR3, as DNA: TGTGCCAGCAGCCGGGCCGGGAGCTATGGCTACACCTTC.

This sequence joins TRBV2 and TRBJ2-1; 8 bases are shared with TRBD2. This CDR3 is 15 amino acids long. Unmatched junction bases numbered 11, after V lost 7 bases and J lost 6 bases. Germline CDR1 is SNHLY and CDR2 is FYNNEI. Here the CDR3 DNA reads TGTGCCAGCACCGCCGGCGGGGGGACCTTCAATGAGCAGTTCTTC. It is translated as CASTAGGGTFNEQFF.

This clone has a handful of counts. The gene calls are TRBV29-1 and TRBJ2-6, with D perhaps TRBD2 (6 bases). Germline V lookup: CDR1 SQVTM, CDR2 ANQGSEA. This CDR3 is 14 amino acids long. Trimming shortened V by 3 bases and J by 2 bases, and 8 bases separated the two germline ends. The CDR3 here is CSVDSGAGANVLTF. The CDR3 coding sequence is TGCAGCGTTGATTCGGGGGCTGGGGCCAACGTCCTGACTTTC.

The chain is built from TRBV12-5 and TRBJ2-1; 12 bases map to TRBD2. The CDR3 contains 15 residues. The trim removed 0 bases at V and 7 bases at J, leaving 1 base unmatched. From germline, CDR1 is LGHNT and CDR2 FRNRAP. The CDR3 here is CASGLVLAGGNEQFF. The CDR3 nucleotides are TGTGCTAGTGGTTTGGTACTAGCGGGGGGTAATGAGCAGTTCTTC.

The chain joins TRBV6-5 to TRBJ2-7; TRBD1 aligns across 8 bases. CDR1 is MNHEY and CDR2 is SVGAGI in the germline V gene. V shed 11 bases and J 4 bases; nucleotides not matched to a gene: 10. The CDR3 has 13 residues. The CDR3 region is CAGARQGSYEQYF. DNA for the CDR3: TGTGCCGGCGCACGACAGGGGTCTTACGAGCAGTACTTC.

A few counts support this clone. CDR3 bases: TGTGCCAGCAGTCGGGACAGGGGGAGGCAACAGCCCCAGCATTTT. Its protein product is CASSRDRGRQQPQHF. The J gene is TRBJ1-5, the V gene TRBV5-6; 11 nucleotides agree with TRBD1. Trimming removed 5 bases from V and 7 bases from J; junction bases left unmatched: 8. The CDR3 spans 15 residues. Germline V CDR1 and CDR2: SGHDT, YYEEEE.

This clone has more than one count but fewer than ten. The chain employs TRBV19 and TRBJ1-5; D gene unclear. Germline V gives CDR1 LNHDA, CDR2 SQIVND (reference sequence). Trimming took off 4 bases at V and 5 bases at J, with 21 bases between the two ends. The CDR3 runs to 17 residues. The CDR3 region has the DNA TGTGCCAGTAGTACTTTGGACGGAGGCGGCAGTCATCAGCCCCAGCATTTT. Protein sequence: CASSTLDGGGSHQPQHF.

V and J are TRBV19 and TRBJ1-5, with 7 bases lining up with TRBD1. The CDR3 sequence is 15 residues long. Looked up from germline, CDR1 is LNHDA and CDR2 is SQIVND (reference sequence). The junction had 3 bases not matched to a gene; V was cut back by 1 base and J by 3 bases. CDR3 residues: CASSIVGQANQPQHF. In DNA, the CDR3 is TGTGCCAGTAGTATAGTCGGACAGGCCAATCAGCCCCAGCATTTT.

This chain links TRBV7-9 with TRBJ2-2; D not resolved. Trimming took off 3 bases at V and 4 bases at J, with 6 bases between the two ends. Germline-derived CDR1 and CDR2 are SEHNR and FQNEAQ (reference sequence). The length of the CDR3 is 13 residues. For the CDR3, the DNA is TGTGCCAGCAGCTTGTTCTCCACCGGGGAGCTGTTTTTT. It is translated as CASSLFSTGELFF.

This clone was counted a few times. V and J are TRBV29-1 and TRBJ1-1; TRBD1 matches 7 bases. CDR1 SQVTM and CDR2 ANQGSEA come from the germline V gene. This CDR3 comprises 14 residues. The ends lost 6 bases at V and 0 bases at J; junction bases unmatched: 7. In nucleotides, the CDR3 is TGCAGCGTCTACAGGGGTCCGGTGAACACTGAAGCTTTCTTT. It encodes CSVYRGPVNTEAFF.

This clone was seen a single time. CDR3 loop: CSVRLAGGETQYF. CDR3 bases: TGCAGCGTGCGACTAGCGGGGGGGGAGACCCAGTACTTC. The rearrangement joins TRBV29-1 to TRBJ2-5; 14 bases map to TRBD2. The CDR3 runs to 13 residues. Trimming at V came to 6 bases and at J to 5 bases, leaving 2 bases not matched to a gene. Germline lookup yields CDR1 SQVTM and CDR2 ANQGSEA.

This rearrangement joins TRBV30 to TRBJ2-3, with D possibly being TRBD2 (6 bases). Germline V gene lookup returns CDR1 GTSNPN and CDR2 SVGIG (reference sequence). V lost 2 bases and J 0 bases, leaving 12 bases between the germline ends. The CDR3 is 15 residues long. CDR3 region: CAWSWEAGSTDTQYF. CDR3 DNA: TGTGCCTGGAGTTGGGAGGCAGGGAGCACAGATACGCAGTATTTT.

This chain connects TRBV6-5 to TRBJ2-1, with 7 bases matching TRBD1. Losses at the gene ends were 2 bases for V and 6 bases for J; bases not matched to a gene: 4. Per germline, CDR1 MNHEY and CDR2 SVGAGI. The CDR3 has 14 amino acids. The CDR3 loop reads CASSYAGTANEQFF. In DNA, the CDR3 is TGTGCCAGCAGTTACGCCGGGACAGCCAATGAGCAGTTCTTC.

The CDR3: CASSRTGGYGYTF. Here the CDR3 DNA reads TGTGCCAGCAGCCGGACAGGGGGCTATGGCTACACCTTC. The V call is TRBV28, the J call TRBJ1-2, with 10 bases fitting TRBD1. CDR1 and CDR2 (germline): MDHEN, SYDVKM. Trimming removed 6 bases from V and 4 bases from J; junction bases left unmatched: 2. This CDR3 has 13 residues.